This T cell receptor (beta chain) emerged from a study of T cells in women clearing cervical HPV infection. MY09/MY11 PCR detected cervical HPV DNA; dot-blot assigned genotypes. A note on this clone: What it binds is unknown. With the read ending 3 residues before the CDR3 end, the germline J gene is used to fill in that end.

The study, taken as a whole, reports: It is unknown whether associations predate infection; no effector/memory or HPV-specific sorting. CIN3+ cases had significantly higher TCR richness than controls; evenness did not differ. Cases carried less TRBV6-7 than controls: about 0.1% versus 0.15%.

CDR1 and CDR2 (germline): SNHLY, FYNNEI. The CDR3 length is 16 residues. V lost 4 bases and J lost 5; bases outside the gene matches: 11. The method was immunoSEQ multiplex PCR; TCRdb's version includes in-frame clones alone and lacks a portion of them. This sample lists tens of thousands of clones; its ten largest clones have around 3.5%. V and J are TRBV2 and TRBJ2-7; 10 bases are shared with TRBD2. The receptor was derived from a woman aged 18 to 75 with a cervical HPV16 infection that either progressed to CIN3+ or cleared (not recorded which). Sample: blood buffy coat. The part of the CDR3 DNA that was read is TGTGCCAGCAGTGCGAGTAGAGCGGGGGGGCGGCACGAG. Its translation is CASSASRAGGRHE. The CDR3 as a whole reads CASSASRAGGRHEQYF.